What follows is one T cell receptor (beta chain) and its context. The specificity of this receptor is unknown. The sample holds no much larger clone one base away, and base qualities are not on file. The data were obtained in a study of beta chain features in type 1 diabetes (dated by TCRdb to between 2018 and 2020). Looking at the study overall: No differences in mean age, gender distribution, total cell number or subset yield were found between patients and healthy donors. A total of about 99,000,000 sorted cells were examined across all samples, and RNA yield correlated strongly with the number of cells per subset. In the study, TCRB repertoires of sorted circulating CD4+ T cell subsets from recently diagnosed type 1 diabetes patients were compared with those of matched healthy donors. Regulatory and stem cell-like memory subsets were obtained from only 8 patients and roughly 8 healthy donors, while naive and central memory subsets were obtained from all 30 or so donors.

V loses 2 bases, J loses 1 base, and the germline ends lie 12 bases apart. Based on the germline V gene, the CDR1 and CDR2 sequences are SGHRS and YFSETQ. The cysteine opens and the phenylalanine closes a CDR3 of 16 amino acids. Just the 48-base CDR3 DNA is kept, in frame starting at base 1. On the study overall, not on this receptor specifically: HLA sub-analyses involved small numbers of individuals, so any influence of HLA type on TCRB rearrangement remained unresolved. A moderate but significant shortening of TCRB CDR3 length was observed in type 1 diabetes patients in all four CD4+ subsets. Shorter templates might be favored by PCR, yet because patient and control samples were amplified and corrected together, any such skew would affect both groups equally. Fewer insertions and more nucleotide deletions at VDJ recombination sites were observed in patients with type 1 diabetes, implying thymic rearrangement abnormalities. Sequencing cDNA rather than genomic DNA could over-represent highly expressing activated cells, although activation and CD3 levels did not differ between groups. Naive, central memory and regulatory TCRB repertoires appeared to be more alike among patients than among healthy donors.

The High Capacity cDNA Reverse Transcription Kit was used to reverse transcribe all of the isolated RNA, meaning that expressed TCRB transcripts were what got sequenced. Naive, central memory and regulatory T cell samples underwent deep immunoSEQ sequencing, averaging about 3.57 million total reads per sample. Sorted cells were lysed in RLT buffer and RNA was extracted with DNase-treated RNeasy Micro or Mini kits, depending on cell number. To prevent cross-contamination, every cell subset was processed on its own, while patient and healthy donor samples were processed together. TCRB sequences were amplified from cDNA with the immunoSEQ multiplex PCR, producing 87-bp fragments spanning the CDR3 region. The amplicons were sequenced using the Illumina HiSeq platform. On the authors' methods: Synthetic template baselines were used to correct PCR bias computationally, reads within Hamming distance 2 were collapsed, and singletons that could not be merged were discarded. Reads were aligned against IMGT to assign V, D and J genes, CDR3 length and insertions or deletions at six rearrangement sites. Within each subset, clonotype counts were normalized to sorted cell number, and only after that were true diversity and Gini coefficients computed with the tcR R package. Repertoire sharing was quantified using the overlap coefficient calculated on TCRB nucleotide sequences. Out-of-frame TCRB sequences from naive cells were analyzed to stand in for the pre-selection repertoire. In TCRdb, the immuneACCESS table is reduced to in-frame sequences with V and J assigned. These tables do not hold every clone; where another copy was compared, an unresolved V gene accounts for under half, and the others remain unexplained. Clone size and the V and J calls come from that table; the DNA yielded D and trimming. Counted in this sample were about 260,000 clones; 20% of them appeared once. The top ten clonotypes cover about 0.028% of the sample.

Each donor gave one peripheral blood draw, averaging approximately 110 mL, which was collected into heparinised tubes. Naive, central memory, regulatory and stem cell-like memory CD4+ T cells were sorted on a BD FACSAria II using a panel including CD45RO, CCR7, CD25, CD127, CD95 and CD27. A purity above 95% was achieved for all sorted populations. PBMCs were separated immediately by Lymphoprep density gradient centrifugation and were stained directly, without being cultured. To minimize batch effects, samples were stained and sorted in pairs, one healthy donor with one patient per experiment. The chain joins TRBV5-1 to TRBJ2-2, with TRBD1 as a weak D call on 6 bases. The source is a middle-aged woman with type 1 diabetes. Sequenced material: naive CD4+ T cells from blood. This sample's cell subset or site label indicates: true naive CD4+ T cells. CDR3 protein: CASSLQGYGNTGELFF. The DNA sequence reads TGCGCCAGCAGCTTACAGGGATACGGGAACACCGGGGAGCTGTTTTTT.